The clone carrying this T cell receptor (beta chain) has a handful of counts. These data belong to a study of T cells in Graves' hyperthyroidism and ophthalmopathy. This CDR3 is built from 14 residues. Per germline, CDR1 ENHRY and CDR2 SYGVKD. Between the trimmed V and J ends, which lost 6 bases and 2 bases, there was a span of 14 bases. Template material for amplifying TCR beta CDR3 regions consisted of RNA transcripts. The HTBI primer set drove a first-round RT-PCR of the TCR CDR3. A single record per CDR3 protein comes from TCRdb applying MiXCR to the multiplex PCR reads. The data hold around 340,000 distinct CDR3 sequences, with about a sixth observed a single time.

Sequenced sample: blood. V and J are TRBV10-3 and TRBJ2-7; D gene unclear. The receptor's source is a woman in her thirties with Graves' hyperthyroidism that later progressed to Graves' ophthalmopathy. The CDR3 region has the DNA TGTGCCATCAGGGTCGGAAAAGAGACCTACGAGCAGTACTTC. This codes for CAIRVGKETYEQYF.